This entry describes one TCR beta chain. The ends lost 11 bases at V and 3 bases at J; junction bases unmatched: 5. The germline gives CDR1 ENHRY, CDR2 SYGVKD. This CDR3 region has 13 residues. The sample is drawn from a study of blood T cell repertoires in COVID-19. The wider study: Italy, Spain and the United States were the sources of the convalescent and acute COVID-19 samples. The analysed material was cDNA or gDNA that came from T cells, B-cell-depleted T cells, or PBMCs.

The authors' processing: Researchers report that nucleated cell counts were estimated from reference gene primer amplification. Only in-frame clones appear in the TCRdb table, and some are missing; sequencing was by immunoSEQ multiplex PCR. Clone size and the V and J calls come from that table; the DNA yielded D and trimming. The table records fewer than 40,000 clones, around 90% of them present only once. The source of this sequence is a human donor in a cohort sampled during active COVID-19. This sequence joins TRBV10-3 and TRBJ2-3; 10 bases fit TRBD1. Sequencing was carried out using peripheral blood. CDR3: CAADRGRTDTQYF. CDR3 nucleotides: TGTGCCGCCGACAGGGGGCGGACAGATACGCAGTATTTT.